These 20 T cell receptor beta chains originate from one sample sequenced in a study of vaccination effects on CD4 cells after COVID-19. For these receptors, no antigen is known. Viral peptide pools were used in the ViraFEST assay to expand antigen-specific CD4+ T cells, and sequencing came afterward. A roughly 11-day culture period preceded the isolation of CD4+ T cells. Two-dose vaccination with either BNT162b2 or mRNA-1273 was given to the participants. Profiled with immunoSEQ multiplex PCR; TCRdb holds only in-frame clones, not every one. The profile shows under 80,000 clones, roughly 76% of them singletons. Sequencing used CD4+ T cells from PBMCs cultured with HCoV-OC43 spike peptides, obtained after COVID-19 vaccination. Documented subset: HCoV-OC43 spike overlapping peptide pool stimulation. These receptor sequences come from a human donor who received a COVID-19 vaccine.

V and J are TRBV24-1 and TRBJ2-3; TRBD2 agrees at 14 bases. This CDR3 contains 17 residues. Germline V gene lookup returns CDR1 KGHDR and CDR2 SFDVKD. V lost 3 bases to trimming and J lost 4 bases; unmatched junction nucleotides: 5. The CDR3 spells CATSDPGTSGGADTQYF. The CDR3 DNA is TGTGCCACCAGTGATCCGGGGACTAGCGGGGGAGCAGATACGCAGTATTTT.

This clone was seen more than once but under ten times. The chain combines TRBV24-1 with TRBJ2-1, with TRBD1 identical over 8 bases. The V and J ends lost 3 bases and 0 bases, in that order; junction bases with no gene match: 3. The CDR3 is made up of 16 amino acids. Germline loops: CDR1 KGHDR, CDR2 SFDVKD. The CDR3 protein is CATSDLTGGSYNEQFF. The CDR3 nucleotides are TGTGCCACCAGTGATCTAACAGGGGGCTCCTACAATGAGCAGTTCTTC.

The chain joins TRBV3-1 (or the pseudogene TRBV3-2) to TRBJ2-5; D tentatively reads TRBD1 or TRBD2 (5 bases each). This CDR3 contains 13 residues. With 6 bases removed from V and 5 bases from J, the gap between germline ends came to 13 bases. CDR1 and CDR2 (germline): LGHDT, YNNKEL (reference sequence). The CDR3 protein is CASRWGSVETQYF. The CDR3 nucleotides are TGTGCCAGCAGGTGGGGGAGCGTGGAGACCCAGTACTTC.

The rearrangement joins TRBV7-2 to TRBJ1-1; maybe TRBD1 (6 bases). The CDR3 runs to 17 residues. Germline V gives CDR1 SGHTA, CDR2 FQGNSA. Trimming shortened V by 3 bases and J by 0 bases, and 17 bases separated the two germline ends. CDR3 protein: CASSFRPEGGMNTEAFF. CDR3 coding DNA: TGTGCCAGCAGCTTCCGACCCGAAGGGGGTATGAACACTGAAGCTTTCTTT.

The chain couples TRBV6-5 to TRBJ1-1; 8 bases are shared with TRBD1. The CDR3 contains 13 residues. After removal of 8 bases from V and 4 bases from J, the junction contained 6 bases not matched to a gene. Looked up from germline, CDR1 is MNHEY and CDR2 is SVGAGI. CDR3 nucleotide sequence: TGTGCCAGCCCCGGACAGGGAGTCACTGAAGCTTTCTTT. Translated: CASPGQGVTEAFF.

The chain has TRBV18 and TRBJ2-6; no reliable D call. This CDR3 spans 12 amino acids. Trimming took off 5 bases at V and 6 bases at J, with 5 bases between the two ends. The germline CDR1 and CDR2 sequences are KGHSH and LQKENI. This CDR3 reads CASSNTANVLTF. The CDR3, as DNA: TGTGCCAGCTCAAATACGGCCAACGTCCTGACTTTC.

The chain couples TRBV27 to TRBJ2-7; 7 nucleotides line up with TRBD1. V gave up 4 bases and J gave up 4 bases; unmatched junction bases: 13. This CDR3 is built from 16 residues. The germline V gene encodes CDR1 MNHEY and CDR2 SMNVEV (reference sequence). CDR3 DNA sequence: TGTGCCAGCAGTTCACAAACCGGGACAGTGAATTACGAGCAGTACGTC. The encoded protein is CASSSQTGTVNYEQYV.

The chain uses TRBV6-6 and TRBJ1-5; D gene unclear. The CDR3 consists of 14 residues. Germline V gives CDR1 MNHNY, CDR2 SVGAGI (reference sequence). V was trimmed by 7 bases and J by 0 bases, leaving 10 bases between them. The CDR3 DNA reads TGTGCCAGCAACCTATTATTTAGCAATCAGCCCCAGCATTTT. The encoded protein is CASNLLFSNQPQHF.

This clone has just one count. The rearrangement uses TRBV4-1 and TRBJ1-4; D is unclear. With 1 base removed from V and 7 bases from J, the gap between germline ends came to 10 bases. This CDR3 is built from 14 residues. CDR1 and CDR2 (germline): MGHRA, YSYEKL. This CDR3 reads CASSQALRSEKLFF. DNA of the CDR3: TGCGCCAGCAGCCAAGCACTTAGGAGTGAAAAACTGTTTTTT.

This clone was recorded a few times. The chain carries TRBV19 and TRBJ1-1; D unresolved. The CDR3 consists of 12 residues. CDR1 is LNHDA, CDR2 SQIVND, per germline (reference sequence). Trimming took 10 bases from V and 3 from J, leaving 12 bases between them. In nucleotides, the CDR3 is TGTGCCACCGTAGACGCATACACTGAAGCTTTCTTT. Translated, it gives CATVDAYTEAFF.

The chain carries TRBV18 and TRBJ1-5, with a tentative D call TRBD1 (6 bases). Per the germline V gene, CDR1 is KGHSH and CDR2 is LQKENI. This CDR3 comprises 15 residues. Trimming left V 4 bases short and J 0 bases short, with 10 bases between. CDR3 sequence (DNA): TGTGCCAGCTCACTTACAGGGTCTAGCAATCAGCCCCAGCATTTT. It codes for CASSLTGSSNQPQHF.

In its sample, this clone was seen once. The V and J genes are TRBV7-2 and TRBJ2-3; D not certain. The CDR3 has 13 residues. V was pared by 5 bases and J by 5 bases, with 11 bases between. Germline loops: CDR1 SGHTA, CDR2 FQGNSA. The CDR3 here is CASSATQIDTQYF. The CDR3 bases are TGTGCCAGCAGCGCAACACAAATAGATACGCAGTATTTT.

The V call is TRBV9, the J call TRBJ1-5; D uncertain. The CDR3 loop spans 15 amino acids. CDR1 and CDR2 from the germline V gene are SGDLS and YYNGEE. Trimming took 0 bases from V and 0 from J, leaving 7 bases between them. The CDR3 nucleotides read TGTGCCAGCAGCGTAGGCGCGAGTAGCAATCAGCCCCAGCATTTT. Residues: CASSVGASSNQPQHF. The full variable domain, with the rest looked up from reference TRBV9 and TRBJ1-5, is DSGVTQTPKHLITATGQRVTLRCSPRSGDLSVYWYQQSLDQGLQFLIQYYNGEERAKGNILERFSAQQFPDLHSELNLSSLELGDSALYFCASSVGASSNQPQHFGDGTRLSIL.

The rearrangement joins TRBV6-5 to TRBJ1-3; D gene uncertain. Looked up from germline, CDR1 is MNHEY and CDR2 is SVGAGI. The V end was cut by 0 bases, the J end by 0 bases, with 9 bases between. The CDR3 consists of 16 residues. CDR3: CASSYSRTASGNTIYF. The CDR3 region has the DNA TGTGCCAGCAGTTACTCGAGAACGGCCTCTGGAAACACCATATATTTT.

The CDR3 loop is CASSPAGGRETQYF. The CDR3 DNA reads as TGTGCCAGCAGCCCTGCAGGGGGCAGAGAGACCCAGTACTTC. The chain joins TRBV3-1 (or the pseudogene TRBV3-2) to TRBJ2-5; 8 bases match TRBD1. The germline CDR1 and CDR2 sequences are LGHDT and YNNKEL (reference sequence). CDR3 size: 14 residues. Trimming removed 4 bases from V and 4 bases from J; junction bases left unmatched: 5.

The rearrangement links TRBV5-4 to TRBJ2-7, with TRBD2 as a possible D gene (5 bases). Germline CDR1 reads SGHNT; CDR2 reads YYREEE (reference sequence). V was shortened by 0 bases and J by 1 base, with 17 bases between the two germline ends. The CDR3 is made up of 17 amino acids. CDR3 DNA: TGTGCCAGCAGCTTGGTACCCGGGGATGGGGTTTCCTACGAGCAGTACGTC. This codes for CASSLVPGDGVSYEQYV.

This sequence joins TRBV12-3 or TRBV12-4 and TRBJ1-2; a weak D match, TRBD1 (6 bases). The CDR3 covers 12 residues. Trimming pared 4 bases from V and 5 bases from J, leaving 8 bases between. The CDR3 coding sequence is TGTGCCAGCAGTTACAGGGTGTATGGCTACACCTTC. Protein: CASSYRVYGYTF.

The table lists this clone with a count of one. V is TRBV6-5 and J is TRBJ1-4; 7 bases match TRBD1. The CDR3 sequence is 16 residues long. The V gene end was trimmed by 4 bases and the J gene end by 8 bases; junction bases not matched to a gene: 13. Germline-derived CDR1 and CDR2 are MNHEY and SVGAGI. DNA of the CDR3: TGTGCCAGCAGTTTTCATCCCGGGACAGCAATCGAAAAACTGTTTTTT. It is translated as CASSFHPGTAIEKLFF.

Only a few counts were recorded for this clone. The chain combines TRBV5-1 with TRBJ2-6; D not certain. Deletions cut 4 bases from V and 0 bases from J, with 20 bases between. The CDR3 contains 19 residues. The V gene's germline CDR1 is SGHRS and CDR2 YFSETQ. In DNA, the CDR3 is TGCGCCAGCAGCCCCCCGAGTTATGAGGCAAGCTCTGGGGCCAACGTCCTGACTTTC. Its protein product is CASSPPSYEASSGANVLTF.

The J gene is TRBJ2-7, the V gene TRBV6-5; D is possibly TRBD2 (5 bases). The CDR3 sequence is 15 residues long. CDR1 and CDR2 (germline): MNHEY, SVGAGI. Trimming left V 0 bases short and J 5 bases short, with 14 bases between. The CDR3 protein is CASSYSVSSRNEQYV. The CDR3 nucleotides read TGTGCCAGCAGTTACTCGGTCTCTAGCAGGAACGAGCAGTACGTC.